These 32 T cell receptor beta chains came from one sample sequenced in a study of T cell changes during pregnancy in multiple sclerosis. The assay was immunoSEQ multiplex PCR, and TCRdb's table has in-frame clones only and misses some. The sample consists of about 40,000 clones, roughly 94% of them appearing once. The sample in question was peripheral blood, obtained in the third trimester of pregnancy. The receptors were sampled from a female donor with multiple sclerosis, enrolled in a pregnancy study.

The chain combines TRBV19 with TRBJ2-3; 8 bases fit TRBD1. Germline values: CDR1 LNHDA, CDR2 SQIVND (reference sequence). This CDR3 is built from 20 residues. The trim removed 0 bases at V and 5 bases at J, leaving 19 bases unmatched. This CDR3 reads CASSIDFGWGQVNRRDTQYF. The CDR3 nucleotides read TGTGCCAGTAGTATAGATTTCGGTTGGGGACAGGTTAATCGGCGAGATACGCAGTATTTT.

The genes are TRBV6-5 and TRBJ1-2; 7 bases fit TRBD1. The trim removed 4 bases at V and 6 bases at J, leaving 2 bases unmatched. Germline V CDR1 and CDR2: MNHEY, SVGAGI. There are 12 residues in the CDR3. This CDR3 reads CASSLDRDGYTF. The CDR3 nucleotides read TGTGCCAGCAGTTTAGACAGGGATGGCTACACCTTC.

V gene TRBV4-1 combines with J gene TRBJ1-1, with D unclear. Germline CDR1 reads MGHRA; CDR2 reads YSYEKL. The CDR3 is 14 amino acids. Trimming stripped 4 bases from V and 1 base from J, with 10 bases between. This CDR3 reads CASSPSPGNTEAFF. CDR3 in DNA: TGCGCCAGCAGCCCCTCCCCAGGGAACACTGAAGCTTTCTTT.

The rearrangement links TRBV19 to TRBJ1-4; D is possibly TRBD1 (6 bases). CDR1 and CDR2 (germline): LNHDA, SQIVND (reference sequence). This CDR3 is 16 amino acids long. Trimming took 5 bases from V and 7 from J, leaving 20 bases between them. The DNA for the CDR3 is TGTGCCAGTAGTGGCGCCGGCGGGGGCGTCGGTGAAAAACTGTTTTTT. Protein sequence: CASSGAGGGVGEKLFF.

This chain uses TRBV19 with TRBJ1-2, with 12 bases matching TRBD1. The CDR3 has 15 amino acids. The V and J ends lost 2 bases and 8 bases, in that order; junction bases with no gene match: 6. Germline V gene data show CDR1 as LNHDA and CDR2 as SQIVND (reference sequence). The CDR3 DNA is TGTGCCAGTAGTATAAACCGGGACAGGGGGCAAGGCTACACCTTC. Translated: CASSINRDRGQGYTF. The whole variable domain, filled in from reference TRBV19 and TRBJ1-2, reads DGGITQSPKYLFRKEGQNVTLSCEQNLNHDAMYWYRQDPGQGLRLIYYSQIVNDFQKGDIAEGYSVSREKKESFPLTVTSAQKNPTAFYLCASSINRDRGQGYTFGSGTRLTVV.

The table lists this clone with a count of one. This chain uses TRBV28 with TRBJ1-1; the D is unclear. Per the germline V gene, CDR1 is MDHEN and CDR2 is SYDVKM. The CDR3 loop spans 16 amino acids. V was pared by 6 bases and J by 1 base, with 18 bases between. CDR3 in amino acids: CASSTSLNRPNTEAFF. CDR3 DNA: TGTGCCAGCAGCACCTCCCTGAACAGACCGAACACTGAAGCTTTCTTT.

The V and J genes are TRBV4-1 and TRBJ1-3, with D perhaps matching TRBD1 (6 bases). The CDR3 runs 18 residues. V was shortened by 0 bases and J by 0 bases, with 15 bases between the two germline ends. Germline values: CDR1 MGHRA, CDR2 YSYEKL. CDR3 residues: CASSQEWGHASSGNTIYF. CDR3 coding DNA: TGCGCCAGCAGCCAAGAGTGGGGACATGCAAGCTCTGGAAACACCATATATTTT.

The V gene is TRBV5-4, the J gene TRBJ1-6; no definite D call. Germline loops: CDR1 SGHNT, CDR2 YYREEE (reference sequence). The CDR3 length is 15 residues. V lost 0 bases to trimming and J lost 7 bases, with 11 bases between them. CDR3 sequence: CASSLGHSSNSPLHF. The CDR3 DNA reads TGTGCCAGCAGCTTGGGGCACAGTTCCAATTCACCCCTCCACTTT.

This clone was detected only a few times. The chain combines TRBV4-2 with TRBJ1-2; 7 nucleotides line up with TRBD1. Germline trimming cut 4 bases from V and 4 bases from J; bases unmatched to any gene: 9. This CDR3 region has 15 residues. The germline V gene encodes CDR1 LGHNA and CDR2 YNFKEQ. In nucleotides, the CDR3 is TGTGCCAGCAGCCCGACACGACAGGGTATCTATGGCTACACCTTC. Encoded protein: CASSPTRQGIYGYTF.

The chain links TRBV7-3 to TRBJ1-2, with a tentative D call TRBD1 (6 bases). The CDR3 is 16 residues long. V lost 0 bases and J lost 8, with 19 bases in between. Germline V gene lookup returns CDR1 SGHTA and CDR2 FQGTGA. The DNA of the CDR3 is TGTGCCAGCAGCTTAACGAACGGGCCAGGGGAAGGCGGCTACACCTTC. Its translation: CASSLTNGPGEGGYTF.

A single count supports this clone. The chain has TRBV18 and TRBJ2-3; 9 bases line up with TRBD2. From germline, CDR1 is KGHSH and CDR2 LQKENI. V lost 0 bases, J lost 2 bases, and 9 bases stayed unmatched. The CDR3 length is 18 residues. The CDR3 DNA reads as TGTGCCAGCTCACCACCGGTGACTAGCGGTCGGCACACAGATACGCAGTATTTT. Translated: CASSPPVTSGRHTDTQYF.

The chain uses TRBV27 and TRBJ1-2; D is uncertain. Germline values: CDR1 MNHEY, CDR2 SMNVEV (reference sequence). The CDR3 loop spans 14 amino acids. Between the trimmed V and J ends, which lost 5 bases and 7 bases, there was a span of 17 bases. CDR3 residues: CASSTRKGERGYTF. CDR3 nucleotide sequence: TGTGCCAGCAGTACCCGGAAAGGAGAACGTGGCTACACCTTC.

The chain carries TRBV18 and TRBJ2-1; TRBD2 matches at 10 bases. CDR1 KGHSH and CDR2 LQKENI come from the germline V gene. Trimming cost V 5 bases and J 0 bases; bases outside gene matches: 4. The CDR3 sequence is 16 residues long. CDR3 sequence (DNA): TGTGCCAGCTCATCACTAGCGGGGAGCTCCTACAATGAGCAGTTCTTC. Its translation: CASSSLAGSSYNEQFF. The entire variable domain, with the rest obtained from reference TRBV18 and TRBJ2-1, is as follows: NAGVMQNPRHLVRRRGQEARLRCSPMKGHSHVYWYRQLPEEGLKFMVYLQKENIIDESGMPKERFSAEFPKEGPSILRIQQVVRGDSAAYFCASSSLAGSSYNEQFFGPGTRLTVL.

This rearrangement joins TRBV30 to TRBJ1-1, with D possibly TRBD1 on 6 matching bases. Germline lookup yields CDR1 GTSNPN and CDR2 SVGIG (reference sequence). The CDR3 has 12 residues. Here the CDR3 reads CAGRQAHEEAFF. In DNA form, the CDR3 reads TGTGCTGGGCGACAGGCCCATGAGGAAGCTTTCTTT.

CDR3 amino acids: CASSLRRTRGIHEQYF. CDR3 nucleotide sequence: TGTGCCAGCAGCTTGCGGCGGACGCGAGGGATCCACGAGCAGTACTTC. The chain employs TRBV5-6 and TRBJ2-7; perhaps TRBD2 as D (5 bases). The length of the CDR3 is 16 residues. The V gene's germline CDR1 is SGHDT and CDR2 YYEEEE. V lost 1 base to trimming and J lost 5 bases, with 19 bases between them.

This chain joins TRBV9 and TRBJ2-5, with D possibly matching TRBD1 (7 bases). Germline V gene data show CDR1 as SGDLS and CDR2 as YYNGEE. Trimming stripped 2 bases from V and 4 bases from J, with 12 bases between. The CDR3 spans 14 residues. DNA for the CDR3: TGTGCCAGCAGCGTGGGGCAGGGGGGAGAGACCCAGTACTTC. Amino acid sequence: CASSVGQGGETQYF.

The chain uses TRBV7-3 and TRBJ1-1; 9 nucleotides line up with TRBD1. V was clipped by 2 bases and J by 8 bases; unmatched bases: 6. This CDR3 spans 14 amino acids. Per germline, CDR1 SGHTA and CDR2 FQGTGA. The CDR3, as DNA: TGTGCCAGCAGCTTAGGGGGGACAGGGCGAGAAGCTTTCTTT. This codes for CASSLGGTGREAFF.

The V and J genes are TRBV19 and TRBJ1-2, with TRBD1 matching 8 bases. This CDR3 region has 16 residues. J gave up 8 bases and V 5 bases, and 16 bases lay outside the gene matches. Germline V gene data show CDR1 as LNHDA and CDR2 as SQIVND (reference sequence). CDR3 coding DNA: TGTGCCAGTAGTCTCGATCTGGACAGGGATAGGTACGGCTACACCTTC. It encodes CASSLDLDRDRYGYTF.

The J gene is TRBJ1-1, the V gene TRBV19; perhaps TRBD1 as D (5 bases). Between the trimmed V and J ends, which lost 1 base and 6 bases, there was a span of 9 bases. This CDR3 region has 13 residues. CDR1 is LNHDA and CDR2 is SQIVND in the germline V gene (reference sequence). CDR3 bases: TGTGCCAGTAGTATAGGTATCAGGGCTGAAGCTTTCTTT. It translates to CASSIGIRAEAFF.

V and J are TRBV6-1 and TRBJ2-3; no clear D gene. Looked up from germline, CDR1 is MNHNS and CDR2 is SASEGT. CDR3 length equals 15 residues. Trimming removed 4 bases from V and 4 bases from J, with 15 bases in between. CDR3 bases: TGTGCCAGCAGTGGACACCAAGAATCTCCAGATACGCAGTATTTT. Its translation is CASSGHQESPDTQYF.

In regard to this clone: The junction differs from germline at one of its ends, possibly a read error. CDR3 sequence (DNA): TGTGCCAGCAGCAACAAAGGAGTGGTTTGGGGAGACTTC. Amino acid sequence: CASSNKGVVWGDF. The rearrangement uses TRBV7-9 and TRBJ1-2; D uncertain. The CDR3 totals 13 residues. The germline gives CDR1 SEHNR, CDR2 FQNEAQ (reference sequence).

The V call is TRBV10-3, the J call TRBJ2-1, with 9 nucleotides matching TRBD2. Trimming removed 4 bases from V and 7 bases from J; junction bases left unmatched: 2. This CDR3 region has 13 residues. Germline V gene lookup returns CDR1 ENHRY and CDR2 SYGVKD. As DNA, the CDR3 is TGTGCCATCAGTGGGACTAGCGTTAATGAGCAGTTCTTC. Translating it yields CAISGTSVNEQFF.

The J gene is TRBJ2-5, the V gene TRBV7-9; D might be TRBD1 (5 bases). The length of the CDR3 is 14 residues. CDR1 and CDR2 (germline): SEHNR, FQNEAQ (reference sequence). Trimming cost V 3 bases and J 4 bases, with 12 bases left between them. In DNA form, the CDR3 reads TGTGCCAGCAGCTTCCCGCAGGGTACAGAGACCCAGTACTTC. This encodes CASSFPQGTETQYF.

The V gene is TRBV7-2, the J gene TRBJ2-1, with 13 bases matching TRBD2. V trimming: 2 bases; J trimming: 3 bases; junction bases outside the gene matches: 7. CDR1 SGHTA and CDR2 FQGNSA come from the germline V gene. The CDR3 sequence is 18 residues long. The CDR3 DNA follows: TGTGCCAGCAGCTTATGGGGGGGACTAGCGGGGATCTACAATGAGCAGTTCTTC. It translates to CASSLWGGLAGIYNEQFF.

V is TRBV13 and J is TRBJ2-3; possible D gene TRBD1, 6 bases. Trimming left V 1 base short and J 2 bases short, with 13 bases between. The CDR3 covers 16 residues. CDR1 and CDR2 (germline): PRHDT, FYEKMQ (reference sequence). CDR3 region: CASSLVGASSTDTQYF. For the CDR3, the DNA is TGTGCCAGCAGCTTAGTGGGGGCGTCCTCCACAGATACGCAGTATTTT.

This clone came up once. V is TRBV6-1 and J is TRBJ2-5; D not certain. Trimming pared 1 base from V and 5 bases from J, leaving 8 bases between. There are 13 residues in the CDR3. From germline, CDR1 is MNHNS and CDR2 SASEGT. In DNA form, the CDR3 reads TGTGCCAGCAGTGAAGGTTGGCGGGAGACCCAGTACTTC. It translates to CASSEGWRETQYF.

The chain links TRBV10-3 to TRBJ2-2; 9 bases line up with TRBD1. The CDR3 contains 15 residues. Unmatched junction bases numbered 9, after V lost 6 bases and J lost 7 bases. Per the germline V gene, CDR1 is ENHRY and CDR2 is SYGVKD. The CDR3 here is CAIRGTGTGIGELFF. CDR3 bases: TGTGCCATCAGAGGAACCGGGACAGGGATCGGGGAGCTGTTTTTT.

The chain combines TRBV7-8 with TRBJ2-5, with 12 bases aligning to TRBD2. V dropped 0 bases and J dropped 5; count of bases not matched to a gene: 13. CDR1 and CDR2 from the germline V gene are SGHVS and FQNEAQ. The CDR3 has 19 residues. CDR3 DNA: TGTGCCAGCAGCTTAGCGCGACTAGCGGGGGTAGCCCGAAATGAGACCCAGTACTTC. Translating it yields CASSLARLAGVARNETQYF.

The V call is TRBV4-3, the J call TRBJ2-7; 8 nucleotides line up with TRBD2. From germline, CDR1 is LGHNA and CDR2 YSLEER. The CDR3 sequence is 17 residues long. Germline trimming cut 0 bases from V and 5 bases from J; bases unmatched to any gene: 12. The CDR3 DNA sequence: TGCGCCAGCAGCCAAGACGGGAGGGGGTCTGAGGACCACGAGCAGTACTTC. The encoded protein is CASSQDGRGSEDHEQYF.

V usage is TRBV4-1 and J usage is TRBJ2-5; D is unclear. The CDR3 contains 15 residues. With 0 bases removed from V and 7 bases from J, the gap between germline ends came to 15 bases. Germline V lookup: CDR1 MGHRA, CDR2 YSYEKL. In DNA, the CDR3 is TGCGCCAGCAGCCAAGAATCTACGACTTTTGGGACCCAGTACTTC. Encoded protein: CASSQESTTFGTQYF.

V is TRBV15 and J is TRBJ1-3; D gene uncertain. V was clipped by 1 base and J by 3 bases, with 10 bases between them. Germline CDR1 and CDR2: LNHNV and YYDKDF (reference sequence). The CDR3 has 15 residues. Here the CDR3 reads CATSRGVEDGNTIYF. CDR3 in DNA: TGTGCCACCAGCAGAGGTGTAGAGGATGGAAACACCATATATTTT.

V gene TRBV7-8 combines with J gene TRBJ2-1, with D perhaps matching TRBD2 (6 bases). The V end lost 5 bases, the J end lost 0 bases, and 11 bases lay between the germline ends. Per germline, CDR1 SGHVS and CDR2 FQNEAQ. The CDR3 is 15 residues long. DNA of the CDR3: TGTGCCAGCAGCCCCGGGACTCGCTCCTACAATGAGCAGTTCTTC. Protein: CASSPGTRSYNEQFF.